This TCR beta chain was recorded in a study of T cells in Graves' hyperthyroidism and ophthalmopathy. The germline gives CDR1 SGHRS, CDR2 YFSETQ. This CDR3 has 15 residues. V gave up 4 bases and J gave up 4 bases, with 17 bases separating them. TCR beta CDR3 sequences were amplified from RNA transcripts. HTBI primers drove first-round RT-PCR of the TCR CDR3. A single record per CDR3 protein comes from TCRdb applying MiXCR to the multiplex PCR reads. The profile shows hundreds of thousands of distinct CDR3 sequences, about 14% of them singletons. This clonotype came up once. The chain uses TRBV5-1 and TRBJ1-2, with D unclear. The specimen was blood. The receptor was derived from a man aged 45-65 years with Graves' ophthalmopathy. The CDR3 loop reads CASSVYRRSLYGYTF. CDR3 sequence (DNA): TGCGCCAGCAGCGTGTACAGACGAAGTCTCTATGGCTACACCTTC.